A selection of T cell receptor beta chains follows, all from one sample in a study of beta chain features in type 1 diabetes. Measured with immunoSEQ multiplex PCR; TCRdb has only the in-frame clones, and not every one. Counted here are under 250,000 clones, 27% occurring once; the ten biggest clones make up 3% to 4%. Sequences were obtained from central memory CD4+ T cells from blood. The origin of the receptors is a man aged 25 to 40 in good health. CDR3s include the opening cysteine and the closing phenylalanine or tryptophan. Each record gives: J gene, clone size, D gene, V gene, CDR3 DNA, CDR3 protein. A D gene is named only where the DNA matches it firmly. Clone sizes are given selectively: once, few, many, or a class where the clone is expanded.

J: TRBJ2-5; size: .; D: TRBD1; V: TRBV6-6; DNA: TGTGCCAGCAGACTACAGGGGGTATCCCAAGAGACCCAGTACTTC; CDR3: CASRLQGVSQETQYF
J: TRBJ2-5; size: few; D: .; V: TRBV7-2; DNA: TGTGCCAGCAGCCTCCCGATGTCCCGCGGTCAAGAGACCCAGTACTTC; CDR3: CASSLPMSRGQETQYF
J: TRBJ2-1; size: .; D: TRBD2; V: TRBV30; DNA: TGTGCCTGGAGTGTACAGCGGGGGGCTTTGTACAATGAGCAGTTCTTC; CDR3: CAWSVQRGALYNEQFF
J: TRBJ2-7; size: .; D: TRBD1; V: TRBV28; DNA: TGTGCCAGCAGTGCCACAGCCGACAGGGACCACGAGCAGTACTTC; CDR3: CASSATADRDHEQYF
J: TRBJ2-2; size: .; D: TRBD2; V: TRBV19; DNA: TGTGCCAGCCATGAGCAAGCGGGAGTTTGGTCAATTTCTACCGGGGAGCTGTTTTTT; CDR3: CASHEQAGVWSISTGELFF
J: TRBJ2-3; size: few; D: TRBD2; V: TRBV5-4; DNA: TGTGCCAGCAGCTTGGAGGCTAGCGGGAGTTGGGATACGCAGTATTTT; CDR3: CASSLEASGSWDTQYF
J: TRBJ2-4; size: .; D: TRBD1; V: TRBV25-1; DNA: TGTGCCAGCAGTGAAACAGACAGGGGCACAAACATTCAGTACTTC; CDR3: CASSETDRGTNIQYF
J: TRBJ1-5; size: .; D: .; V: TRBV30; DNA: TGTGCCTGGAGTTTAGCCGGGCCCCTGGGCAATCAGCCCCAGCATTTT; CDR3: CAWSLAGPLGNQPQHF
J: TRBJ2-2; size: few; D: .; V: TRBV28; DNA: TGTGCCAGCACCGGGCGTGCTGGAGGGGGCAAGGCCGGGGAGCTGTTTTTT; CDR3: CASTGRAGGGKAGELFF
J: TRBJ2-1; size: .; D: .; V: TRBV7-2; DNA: TGTGCCAGCAGCTGGGGGGTCGAATATTACGAGCAGTTCTTC; CDR3: CASSWGVEYYEQFF
J: TRBJ2-7; size: many; D: .; V: TRBV18; DNA: TGTGCCAGCTCACCTCGACAGGCCTACGAGCAGTACTTC; CDR3: CASSPRQAYEQYF
J: TRBJ2-5; size: few; D: .; V: TRBV29-1; DNA: TGCAGCGTGGACCAGGGACAAGAGACCCAGTACTTC; CDR3: CSVDQGQETQYF
J: TRBJ2-3; size: few; D: .; V: TRBV7-2; DNA: TGTGCCAGCAGTTCTATCACGACCGGCACAGATACGCAGTATTTT; CDR3: CASSSITTGTDTQYF
J: TRBJ2-1; size: few; D: .; V: TRBV5-6; DNA: TGTGCCAGCAGCTTTTCTCCTGACAATGAGCAGTTCTTC; CDR3: CASSFSPDNEQFF
J: TRBJ2-1; size: .; D: .; V: TRBV18; DNA: TGTGCCAGCTCACCACCGGGGGAAAGGGGCAATGAGCAGTTCTTC; CDR3: CASSPPGERGNEQFF
J: TRBJ1-2; size: .; D: .; V: TRBV11-2; DNA: TGTGCCAGCAGCTTAGGTGCAGCCCAAGCTAACTATGGCTACACCTTC; CDR3: CASSLGAAQANYGYTF
J: TRBJ2-1; size: .; D: .; V: TRBV29-1; DNA: TGCAGCGTCGACCGGGATCTTAACAATGAGCAGTTCTTC; CDR3: CSVDRDLNNEQFF
J: TRBJ2-1; size: .; D: .; V: TRBV29-1; DNA: TGCAGCGTTGCGGGCTCGAGAGAGCAGTTCTTC; CDR3: CSVAGSREQFF
J: TRBJ2-1; size: few; D: TRBD2; V: TRBV4-3; DNA: TGCGCCAGCAGCCAAGATCTACGAACGGGAGGGCAGTTCTTC; CDR3: CASSQDLRTGGQFF
J: TRBJ2-7; size: few; D: TRBD2; V: TRBV2; DNA: TGTGCCAGCGGTAGCGGGGGGGCCCACGAGCAGTACTTC; CDR3: CASGSGGAHEQYF
J: TRBJ1-1; size: .; D: .; V: TRBV25-1; DNA: TGTGCCAGCAGTGGGGGGCCAGGGCACACTGAAGCTTTCTTT; CDR3: CASSGGPGHTEAFF
J: TRBJ2-5; size: few; D: .; V: TRBV2; DNA: TGTGCCAGCAAGACCGGGTGGGGTGAGACCCAGTACTTC; CDR3: CASKTGWGETQYF
J: TRBJ2-3; size: few; D: .; V: TRBV7-2; DNA: TGTGCCAGCAGCCTAGCTGGATTGCGGGGAGGAGATACGCAGTATTTT; CDR3: CASSLAGLRGGDTQYF
J: TRBJ2-7; size: .; D: .; V: TRBV30; DNA: TGTGCCTGGAGGAGAGGGACGGGACTCTACGAGCAGTACTTC; CDR3: CAWRRGTGLYEQYF
J: TRBJ2-1; size: few; D: TRBD1; V: TRBV7-9; DNA: TGTGCCAGCAGTAAGCGGACAGGCTTCGATGAGCAGTTCTTC; CDR3: CASSKRTGFDEQFF
J: TRBJ2-4; size: few; D: TRBD1; V: TRBV15; DNA: TGTGCCACCAGCCCTTCGGACAGGGGTTTTTCCAAAAACATTCAGTACTTC; CDR3: CATSPSDRGFSKNIQYF
J: TRBJ1-5; size: .; D: TRBD1; V: TRBV2; DNA: TGTGCCAGCAGTACCCAGCGGTTACAGGGGGTTCAGCCCCAGCATTTT; CDR3: CASSTQRLQGVQPQHF
J: TRBJ2-7; size: .; D: TRBD1; V: TRBV30; DNA: TGTGCCTGGAGGGTGGACAGGTCCCCCTACGAGCAGTACTTC; CDR3: CAWRVDRSPYEQYF
J: TRBJ2-7; size: .; D: .; V: TRBV9; DNA: TGTGCCAGCAGCGTAGAGGTGGTAGGCTACGAGCAGTACTTC; CDR3: CASSVEVVGYEQYF
J: TRBJ1-1; size: .; D: .; V: TRBV25-1; DNA: TGTGCCAGCAGCCGGGGCACTGAAGCTTTCTTT; CDR3: CASSRGTEAFF
J: TRBJ2-6; size: few; D: TRBD2; V: TRBV10-3; DNA: TGTGCCATCAGACCGGGACTAGCGGGAGGAAACGGGGCCAACGTCCTGACTTTC; CDR3: CAIRPGLAGGNGANVLTF
J: TRBJ2-1; size: .; D: TRBD2; V: TRBV27; DNA: TGTGCCAGCAGTAAATCCTCCGGGACTAGCGGGAGGGCTAGTATGAATGAGCAGTTCTTC; CDR3: CASSKSSGTSGRASMNEQFF
J: TRBJ2-3; size: .; D: .; V: TRBV18; DNA: TGTGCCAGCTCACCACTAGCCGCAAGTCCGACAGATACGCAGTATTTT; CDR3: CASSPLAASPTDTQYF
J: TRBJ2-1; size: .; D: .; V: TRBV18; DNA: TGTGCCAGCTCCTCCGTGGGATCCTACAATGAGCAGTTCTTC; CDR3: CASSSVGSYNEQFF
J: TRBJ1-6; size: .; D: .; V: TRBV7-8; DNA: TGTGCCAGCAGCTTATCATTTAATTCACCCCTCCACTTT; CDR3: CASSLSFNSPLHF
J: TRBJ2-3; size: .; D: .; V: TRBV29-1; DNA: TGCAGCGTTGAAGACGACAGACAATCCACAGATACGCAGTATTTT; CDR3: CSVEDDRQSTDTQYF
J: TRBJ2-4; size: .; D: .; V: TRBV19; DNA: TGTGCCAGTAGTTTGGGCAAAAACATTCAGTACTTC; CDR3: CASSLGKNIQYF
J: TRBJ1-1; size: .; D: .; V: TRBV7-2; DNA: TGTGCCAGCAGCCGCCGTTTGGGGACCCGCGGTACTGAAGCTTTCTTT; CDR3: CASSRRLGTRGTEAFF
J: TRBJ2-2; size: .; D: .; V: TRBV9; DNA: TGTGCCAGCCAGGTTACGTCGAACACCGGGGAGCTGTTTTTT; CDR3: CASQVTSNTGELFF
J: TRBJ2-1; size: .; D: .; V: TRBV7-6; DNA: TGTGCCAGCAGCTTAAGGCCGGCTGAGCAGTTCTTC; CDR3: CASSLRPAEQFF
J: TRBJ1-2; size: .; D: .; V: TRBV30; DNA: TGTGCCTGGAGTGTAATCCAGGCCCTATCGAATAACTATGGCTACACCTTC; CDR3: CAWSVIQALSNNYGYTF
J: TRBJ2-3; size: many; D: TRBD1; V: TRBV2; DNA: TGTGCCAGCAGTGCCCGGACAGGCCCAAGGGCGCAGTATTTT; CDR3: CASSARTGPRAQYF
J: TRBJ1-1; size: few; D: .; V: TRBV11-2; DNA: TGTGCCAGCAGCTTAAACGGAACCTTT; CDR3: CASSLNGTF
J: TRBJ2-7; size: few; D: TRBD1; V: TRBV30; DNA: TGTGCCTGGAGTGCGGGACAGGGGGCGGGAGAGCAGTACTTC; CDR3: CAWSAGQGAGEQYF
J: TRBJ2-3; size: .; D: .; V: TRBV7-9; DNA: TGTGCCAGCAGTCCCGGAAGGGTATTTACAGATACGCAGTATTTT; CDR3: CASSPGRVFTDTQYF
J: TRBJ2-7; size: .; D: TRBD1; V: TRBV14; DNA: TGTGCCAGCAGCCTCGGGACAGGCGATTCCTACACTTACGAGCAGTACTTC; CDR3: CASSLGTGDSYTYEQYF
J: TRBJ2-7; size: many; D: .; V: TRBV7-2; DNA: TGTGCCAGCAGCTTAGGGCTCGGCGAGCAGTACTTC; CDR3: CASSLGLGEQYF
J: TRBJ2-2; size: .; D: .; V: TRBV18; DNA: TGTGCCAGCTCACCTTCTTCGGCGGGGAGGGAGCTGTTTTTT; CDR3: CASSPSSAGRELFF
J: TRBJ1-1; size: .; D: .; V: TRBV15; DNA: TGTGCCACCAGCAGAGAACGACGGGGGAACACTGAAGCTTTCTTT; CDR3: CATSRERRGNTEAFF
J: TRBJ1-2; size: .; D: .; V: TRBV28; DNA: TGTGCCAGCAGAAAGACAGGTGGTTCGGATGGCTACACCTTC; CDR3: CASRKTGGSDGYTF
J: TRBJ2-5; size: .; D: .; V: TRBV7-2; DNA: TGTGCCAGCAGCTTAGAAGCCGGGGTCCGCCGAGAGACCCAGTACTTC; CDR3: CASSLEAGVRRETQYF
J: TRBJ1-6; size: few; D: .; V: TRBV27; DNA: TGTGCCAGCAGAACAGGGCCGCTAAGTTATAATTCACCCCTCCACTTT; CDR3: CASRTGPLSYNSPLHF
J: TRBJ1-5; size: .; D: TRBD1; V: TRBV7-9; DNA: TGTGCCAGCAGCTCCGACAGGGAGAAAGTGGGTCAGCCCCAGCATTTT; CDR3: CASSSDREKVGQPQHF
J: TRBJ2-7; size: .; D: .; V: TRBV19; DNA: TGTGCCAGTAGAACTAGCAGAAGCTCCTACGAGCAGTACTTC; CDR3: CASRTSRSSYEQYF
J: TRBJ2-1; size: .; D: TRBD2; V: TRBV7-2; DNA: TGTGCCAGCAGCTTACTAGCGGGAGGGCCGGGTGAGCAGTTCTTC; CDR3: CASSLLAGGPGEQFF
J: TRBJ1-5; size: few; D: .; V: TRBV7-6; DNA: TGTGCCAGCAGCTCGGACGGTAGCAATCAGCCCCAGCATTTT; CDR3: CASSSDGSNQPQHF
J: TRBJ1-1; size: .; D: TRBD1; V: TRBV2; DNA: TGTGCCAGCACGGGACAGATGAACACTGAAGCTTTCTTT; CDR3: CASTGQMNTEAFF
J: TRBJ2-7; size: few; D: TRBD1; V: TRBV18; DNA: TGTGCCAGCTCACCGGGGACAGGGTATCACGAGCAGTACTTC; CDR3: CASSPGTGYHEQYF